Below, 26 T cell receptor beta chains from the same sample are listed, as sequenced in a study of Ad26.COV2.S vaccination and SARS-CoV-2 variants. Measured with immunoSEQ multiplex PCR; TCRdb has only the in-frame clones, and not every one. This sample has approximately 400,000 clones, with about 91% found just once. Sequenced here: peripheral blood, sampled after recovery from COVID-19. These receptors all stem from a human donor who had recovered from COVID-19.

The chain carries TRBV11-2 and TRBJ2-1; 13 positions match TRBD2. V shed 3 bases and J 6 bases; nucleotides not matched to a gene: 14. CDR1 and CDR2 from the germline V gene are SGHAT and FQNNGV. The CDR3 is 19 amino acids. CDR3 amino acids: CASSLIAYPGLAGSNEQFF. CDR3 bases: TGTGCCAGCAGCTTGATAGCCTATCCGGGACTAGCGGGGTCCAATGAGCAGTTCTTC.

The V and J genes are TRBV10-3 and TRBJ2-7; perhaps D is TRBD1 or TRBD2 (7 bases each). The V end was cut by 6 bases, the J end by 4 bases, with 19 bases between. This CDR3 comprises 15 residues. Germline values: CDR1 ENHRY, CDR2 SYGVKD. CDR3 region: CAISGGTAGGYEQYF. The CDR3 coding sequence is TGTGCCATCAGCGGGGGGACAGCCGGGGGTTACGAGCAGTACTTC.

The CDR3 region has the DNA TGCGCCAGCAGCCAGGGATTAGCAGGAGAGACCCAGTACTTC. Its protein is CASSQGLAGETQYF. The chain has TRBV4-1 and TRBJ2-5; unclear D gene. Germline CDR1 is MGHRA and CDR2 is YSYEKL. The CDR3 runs to 14 residues. Trimming took off 3 bases at V and 4 bases at J, with 12 bases between the two ends.

V and J are TRBV11-2 and TRBJ2-3; D unclear. The ends were cut back, 5 bases at V and 4 bases at J, with 10 bases in the middle. The CDR3 spans 13 residues. Per the germline V gene, CDR1 is SGHAT and CDR2 is FQNNGV. CDR3 bases: TGTGCCAGCAGCCCCCAGACCCCAGATACGCAGTATTTT. Amino acids: CASSPQTPDTQYF.

V and J are TRBV9 and TRBJ2-7, with TRBD1 identical over 7 bases. Germline assignment: CDR1 SGDLS and CDR2 YYNGEE. The ends lost 3 bases at V and 1 base at J; junction bases unmatched: 7. CDR3 length: 15 residues. DNA of the CDR3: TGTGCCAGCAGCGGCCGGGACAGCCTTTCCTACGAGCAGTACTTC. The encoded protein is CASSGRDSLSYEQYF. Supplemented by reference TRBV9 and TRBJ2-7, the full variable domain reads DSGVTQTPKHLITATGQRVTLRCSPRSGDLSVYWYQQSLDQGLQFLIQYYNGEERAKGNILERFSAQQFPDLHSELNLSSLELGDSALYFCASSGRDSLSYEQYFGPGTRLTVT.

As concerns this clone: Other DNA sequences in the sample encode the same CDR3. The chain is built from TRBV6-5 and TRBJ2-7; 7 bases fit TRBD1. The V and J ends lost 6 bases and 2 bases, in that order; junction bases with no gene match: 7. The CDR3 consists of 14 residues. CDR1 MNHEY and CDR2 SVGAGI come from the germline V gene. DNA for the CDR3: TGTGCCAGCAGCTATTACAGGGGTACCTACGAGCAGTACTTC. It yields the protein CASSYYRGTYEQYF.

This chain joins TRBV19 and TRBJ2-2, with D perhaps matching TRBD1 (6 bases). CDR1 is LNHDA, CDR2 SQIVND, per germline (reference sequence). V was cut by 4 bases and J by 4 bases, with 16 bases left in between. This CDR3 contains 16 residues. The CDR3 reads CASSTPGQLLTGELFF. CDR3 in DNA: TGTGCCAGTAGTACCCCCGGACAGCTCCTCACCGGGGAGCTGTTTTTT.

The chain carries TRBV7-8 and TRBJ2-7; D is undetermined. The CDR3 contains 14 residues. Germline V lookup: CDR1 SGHVS, CDR2 FQNEAQ. Trimming stripped 1 base from V and 6 bases from J, with 13 bases between. For the CDR3, the DNA is TGTGCCAGCAGCTTAGGCGGCCTCGGGTTCGAGCAGTACTTC. Translation: CASSLGGLGFEQYF.

The J gene is TRBJ2-1, the V gene TRBV12-5; D is perhaps TRBD1 (5 bases). This CDR3 has 12 amino acids. Looked up from germline, CDR1 is LGHNT and CDR2 is FRNRAP. Trimming took off 6 bases at V and 9 bases at J, with 12 bases between the two ends. The CDR3 DNA sequence: TGTGCTAGTGGCTACGACAGACTTGAGCAGTTCTTC. Translating it yields CASGYDRLEQFF.

The V and J genes are TRBV29-1 and TRBJ2-5; 12 bases are shared with TRBD2. The CDR3 is made up of 13 amino acids. Germline V CDR1 and CDR2: SQVTM, ANQGSEA. J gave up 14 bases and V 6 bases, and 13 bases lay outside the gene matches. The CDR3 DNA follows: TGCAGCGTCCCGACTAGCGGGGGCCCGTCAGTTTACTTC. It is translated as CSVPTSGGPSVYF.

The chain uses TRBV3-1 (or the pseudogene TRBV3-2) and TRBJ1-1; perhaps TRBD1 as D (5 bases). Germline V gives CDR1 LGHDT, CDR2 YNNKEL (reference sequence). The germline V and J ends were trimmed by 6 bases and 3 bases, with 11 bases remaining between them. The CDR3 length is 13 residues. Here the CDR3 DNA reads TGTGCCAGCAGTCGTCAGGGTGACACTGAAGCTTTCTTT. It encodes CASSRQGDTEAFF.

The J gene is TRBJ1-4, the V gene TRBV3-1 (or the pseudogene TRBV3-2); a possible D gene is TRBD1 (6 bases). V was trimmed by 2 bases and J by 0 bases, leaving 10 bases between them. This CDR3 region has 16 residues. Germline CDR1 is LGHDT and CDR2 is YNNKEL (reference sequence). CDR3 protein: CASSQNYRATNEKLFF. The CDR3 bases are TGTGCCAGCAGCCAAAATTACAGGGCAACTAATGAAAAACTGTTTTTT.

The chain has TRBV6-5 and TRBJ1-2; TRBD1 aligns across 7 bases. This CDR3 region has 13 residues. J lost 8 bases, V lost 5 bases, and 8 bases had no gene match. Germline V gene data show CDR1 as MNHEY and CDR2 as SVGAGI. In DNA, the CDR3 is TGTGCCAGCAGTCCTACAGGGGTAGAAGGCTACACCTTC. It translates to CASSPTGVEGYTF.

The J gene is TRBJ1-2, the V gene TRBV4-3; unclear D gene. Germline assignment: CDR1 LGHNA and CDR2 YSLEER. The length of the CDR3 is 14 residues. Trimming stripped 0 bases from V and 3 bases from J, with 8 bases between. The CDR3 protein is CASSQETQYYGYTF. As DNA, the CDR3 is TGCGCCAGCAGCCAAGAGACCCAATACTATGGCTACACCTTC.

Of note for this clone: The junction differs from germline at one of its ends, possibly a read error. The J gene is TRBJ1-4, the V gene TRBV18, with D uncertain. Germline-derived CDR1 and CDR2 are KGHSH and LQKENI. This CDR3 has 11 residues. The CDR3 coding sequence is TGTGCCAGCTCACCACCCCCAGATCGGGTTTTT. As protein: CASSPPPDRVF.

The chain recombines TRBV18 with TRBJ1-1, with 10 bases identical to TRBD1. From germline, CDR1 is KGHSH and CDR2 LQKENI. This CDR3 contains 14 residues. Germline trimming cut 3 bases from V and 4 bases from J; bases unmatched to any gene: 2. The CDR3 DNA reads TGTGCCAGCTCACCCAGGACAGGGGGCACTGAAGCTTTCTTT. It yields the protein CASSPRTGGTEAFF.

This chain joins TRBV18 and TRBJ1-2; TRBD1 is a possible D gene (5 bases). Germline V CDR1 and CDR2: KGHSH, LQKENI. The V end was cut by 4 bases, the J end by 0 bases, with 12 bases between. The CDR3 spans 15 residues. CDR3 sequence: CASSLGDGTNYGYTF. The CDR3 DNA sequence: TGTGCCAGCTCACTAGGGGACGGCACTAACTATGGCTACACCTTC. The full variable domain, with the rest looked up from reference TRBV18 and TRBJ1-2, is NAGVMQNPRHLVRRRGQEARLRCSPMKGHSHVYWYRQLPEEGLKFMVYLQKENIIDESGMPKERFSAEFPKEGPSILRIQQVVRGDSAAYFCASSLGDGTNYGYTFGSGTRLTVV.

This clone showed up just once. Other DNA sequences in this sample translate to the same CDR3. The chain combines TRBV13 with TRBJ1-5; D gene uncertain. CDR1 and CDR2 from the germline V gene are PRHDT and FYEKMQ (reference sequence). V gave up 0 bases and J gave up 7 bases, with 4 bases separating them. The CDR3 extends over 12 amino acids. The CDR3 DNA is TGTGCCAGCAGCTTAGGCTCGCAGCCCCAGCATTTT. This codes for CASSLGSQPQHF.

The rearrangement uses TRBV6-5 and TRBJ1-2; D uncertain. The germline V gene encodes CDR1 MNHEY and CDR2 SVGAGI. The CDR3 is made up of 13 amino acids. V was clipped by 6 bases and J by 5 bases, with 13 bases between them. The CDR3 DNA reads TGTGCCAGCAGCGTCCGGGAGAATTATGGCTACACCTTC. It translates to CASSVRENYGYTF.

J is TRBJ2-1 and V is TRBV6-2 or TRBV6-3, with 8 bases identical to TRBD2. Germline CDR1 MNHEY, CDR2 SVGEGT. This CDR3 comprises 16 residues. J was trimmed by 1 base and V by 1 base; bases with no gene match: 3. CDR3 residues: CASSYYGGGSYNEQFF. DNA of the CDR3: TGTGCCAGCAGTTACTACGGCGGGGGGTCCTACAATGAGCAGTTCTTC.

This sequence joins TRBV6-5 and TRBJ2-1; 9 bases align to TRBD2. Germline V gives CDR1 MNHEY, CDR2 SVGAGI. J gave up 5 bases and V 2 bases, and 4 bases lay outside the gene matches. This CDR3 comprises 15 residues. DNA for the CDR3: TGTGCCAGCAGTTACGGGCCTAGCGGGGACAATGAGCAGTTCTTC. It encodes CASSYGPSGDNEQFF.

The chain is built from TRBV11-3 and TRBJ2-2; 8 bases agree with TRBD1. Germline trimming cut 0 bases from V and 5 bases from J; bases unmatched to any gene: 8. Germline V gene data show CDR1 as SGHNT and CDR2 as YENEEA. CDR3 length equals 17 residues. As DNA, the CDR3 is TGTGCCAGCAGCTTAGAAGGGACAGGTTTTGTGACCGGGGAGCTGTTTTTT. Its translation is CASSLEGTGFVTGELFF.

This CDR3 is CASSDRASAGTDTQYF. CDR3 DNA sequence: TGTGCCAGCAGTGACAGGGCGTCGGCCGGCACAGATACGCAGTATTTT. The rearrangement uses TRBV6-4 and TRBJ2-3; D is unresolved. The CDR3 spans 16 residues. Between the trimmed V and J ends, which lost 2 bases and 1 base, there was a span of 13 bases. Germline V gives CDR1 MRHNA, CDR2 SNTAGT.

The V gene is TRBV6-2 or TRBV6-3, the J gene TRBJ2-1; 16 bases are shared with TRBD2. V shed 0 bases and J 8 bases; nucleotides not matched to a gene: 1. CDR1 is MNHEY and CDR2 is SVGEGT in the germline V gene. The CDR3 sequence is 16 residues long. The CDR3 sequence: CASSYSGTSGGDEQFF. In DNA form, the CDR3 reads TGTGCCAGCAGTTACTCTGGGACTAGCGGGGGGGATGAGCAGTTCTTC.

The V call is TRBV11-3, the J call TRBJ1-2, with no clear D. Germline CDR1 reads SGHNT; CDR2 reads YENEEA. There are 14 residues in the CDR3. With 1 base removed from V and 8 bases from J, the gap between germline ends came to 14 bases. As DNA, the CDR3 is TGTGCCAGCAGCTTAGGTGGCGGACGTCGCGGCTACACCTTC. Amino acids: CASSLGGGRRGYTF.

The chain combines TRBV11-2 with TRBJ1-1; D remains unclear. Trimming removed 0 bases at V and 5 bases at J, with 10 bases between. The length of the CDR3 is 14 residues. The germline V gene has CDR1 SGHAT and CDR2 FQNNGV. This CDR3 reads CASSLDLIGTEAFF. The CDR3 bases are TGTGCCAGCAGCTTAGATCTTATAGGGACTGAAGCTTTCTTT. Full variable domain (outside the CDR3, taken from reference TRBV11-2 and TRBJ1-1): EAGVAQSPRYKIIEKRQSVAFWCNPISGHATLYWYQQILGQGPKLLIQFQNNGVVDDSQLPKDRFSAERLKGVDSTLKIQPAKLEDSAVYLCASSLDLIGTEAFFGQGTRLTVV.